The 15 T cell receptor beta chains below all came from one sample that was sequenced in a study of cytomegalovirus exposure and HLA in healthy donors. Researchers ran the PCR with 60 Vbeta and 13 Jbeta primers. The protocol was immunoSEQ multiplex PCR, while the TCRdb copy is restricted to in-frame clones and leaves out a portion. The data show tens of thousands of clones, about 68% seen once. The sample was PBMCs. These receptors all come from a woman in her 50s in good health and CMV-seropositive.

The chain uses TRBV10-3 and TRBJ2-3, with 7 bases identical to TRBD1. The CDR3 length is 13 residues. The V and J ends lost 4 bases and 6 bases, in that order; junction bases with no gene match: 4. CDR1 is ENHRY, CDR2 SYGVKD, per germline. The CDR3 here is CAISGGGGDTQYF. DNA for the CDR3: TGTGCCATCAGTGGAGGGGGCGGTGATACGCAGTATTTT.

As concerns this clone: The germline gene is not matched at one end of the junction; a read error may be the cause. J is TRBJ2-3 and V is TRBV7-7, with a possible D match to TRBD2 (6 bases). Germline V gene sequence: CDR1 SSHAT, CDR2 FNYEAQ (reference sequence). The CDR3 has 14 amino acids. In DNA, the CDR3 is TGTGCTAGCAGCCGAGGAGGGTTGAGGGATACGCAGTATTTT. Translation: CASSRGGLRDTQYF.

V is TRBV6-1 and J is TRBJ2-7, with a tentative D call TRBD2 (5 bases). Germline CDR1 MNHNS, CDR2 SASEGT. V lost 8 bases to trimming and J lost 7 bases, with 6 bases between them. This CDR3 contains 9 residues. CDR3 amino acids: CASSGEQYF. The CDR3 nucleotides read TGTGCCAGCTCGGGAGAGCAGTACTTC.

The chain recombines TRBV5-4 with TRBJ1-6; 7 bases are shared with TRBD1. Per the germline V gene, CDR1 is SGHNT and CDR2 is YYREEE (reference sequence). J lost 3 bases, V lost 4 bases, and 4 bases had no gene match. The CDR3 is 15 residues long. CDR3 region: CASSRDSLYNSPLHF. CDR3 coding DNA: TGTGCCAGCAGCCGGGACAGTCTCTATAATTCACCCCTCCACTTT.

The genes are TRBV23-1 and TRBJ2-7, with 11 bases lining up with TRBD1. TRBV23-1 is marked as an open reading frame, function uncertain. The CDR3 runs to 12 residues. CDR3 DNA sequence: TGCGCCAGCAGTCCCCCTCCGGGACAGGGGGGGGTC. Its translation is CASSPPPGQGGV.

This chain uses TRBV10-2 with TRBJ1-6; 8 nucleotides line up with TRBD1. From germline, CDR1 is WSHSY and CDR2 SAAADI. The length of the CDR3 is 15 residues. Trimming removed 4 bases from V and 9 bases from J; junction bases left unmatched: 8. The CDR3 bases are TGCGCCAGCAGTGGCCAGGGGGCGCGGGGTTCACCCCTCCACTTT. Translated, it gives CASSGQGARGSPLHF.

The V gene is TRBV19, the J gene TRBJ1-5; D might be TRBD1 (6 bases). Per germline, CDR1 LNHDA and CDR2 SQIVND (reference sequence). V shed 10 bases and J shed 3 bases, with 10 bases lying between them. The CDR3 has 12 amino acids. CDR3 sequence reads: CATTGPNQPQHF. The CDR3 DNA is TGTGCCACCACAGGGCCCAATCAGCCCCAGCATTTT.

This clone has a handful of counts. The gene calls are TRBV5-1 and TRBJ1-2; no firm D call. Germline V gene data show CDR1 as SGHRS and CDR2 as YFSETQ. CDR3 length: 14 amino acids. V was shortened by 4 bases and J by 0 bases, with 10 bases between the two germline ends. CDR3: CASSPDNPNYGYTF. CDR3 DNA sequence: TGCGCCAGCAGCCCCGACAATCCTAACTATGGCTACACCTTC.

The sample holds a few counts of this clone. The genes are TRBV6-6 and TRBJ1-6; D is unresolved. Trimming took 7 bases from V and 9 from J, leaving 13 bases between them. The CDR3 totals 13 residues. CDR1 MNHNY and CDR2 SVGAGI come from the germline V gene (reference sequence). The CDR3 bases are TGTGCCAGCAATCAAGGCAGCGGTTCACCCCTCCACTTT. This sequence encodes CASNQGSGSPLHF.

This chain joins TRBV7-6 and TRBJ2-5, with 10 bases aligning to TRBD2. Germline V gene lookup returns CDR1 SGHVS and CDR2 FNYEAQ. V was pared by 5 bases and J by 5 bases, with 11 bases of the junction left unmatched. The CDR3 runs to 16 residues. CDR3 sequence reads: CASSPFSSGGTETQYF. The DNA of the CDR3 is TGTGCCAGCAGCCCCTTCTCTAGCGGGGGTACGGAGACCCAGTACTTC.

The chain has TRBV30 and TRBJ1-3; D gene uncertain. Germline CDR1 and CDR2: GTSNPN and SVGIG (reference sequence). V shed 2 bases and J shed 1 base, with 6 bases lying between them. This CDR3 is built from 13 residues. CDR3 nucleotides: TGTGCCTGGAGTTCGGGATCTGGAAACACCATATATTTT. Encoded protein: CAWSSGSGNTIYF.

The chain carries TRBV9 and TRBJ2-1; 8 bases match TRBD2. The CDR3 spans 16 residues. Germline values: CDR1 SGDLS, CDR2 YYNGEE. J gave up 7 bases and V 0 bases, and 9 bases lay outside the gene matches. CDR3: CASSVVVAGNTNEQFF. The CDR3 DNA is TGTGCCAGCAGCGTAGTAGTAGCGGGGAACACGAATGAGCAGTTCTTC.

This clone was picked up one time. The rearrangement uses TRBV9 and TRBJ2-5; 8 nucleotides align to TRBD2. Germline CDR1 is SGDLS and CDR2 is YYNGEE. CDR3 length: 15 residues. J lost 2 bases, V lost 3 bases, and 6 bases had no gene match. CDR3 sequence: CASSASGGHQETQYF. The CDR3 DNA sequence: TGTGCCAGCAGCGCAAGCGGGGGTCATCAAGAGACCCAGTACTTC.

This chain links TRBV27 with TRBJ1-1, with 8 bases fitting TRBD1. This CDR3 has 13 residues. Germline values: CDR1 MNHEY, CDR2 SMNVEV (reference sequence). V was pared by 6 bases and J by 4 bases, with 4 bases of the junction left unmatched. CDR3 sequence: CASRAGGTTEAFF. The DNA of the CDR3 is TGTGCCAGCAGAGCAGGGGGCACCACTGAAGCTTTCTTT.

The chain combines TRBV7-9 with TRBJ2-2; 8 bases agree with TRBD1. Germline trimming cut 1 base from V and 2 bases from J; bases unmatched to any gene: 12. The germline V gene encodes CDR1 SEHNR and CDR2 FQNEAQ (reference sequence). This CDR3 comprises 19 residues. CDR3 residues: CASSLVQGALLLNTGELFF. In nucleotides, the CDR3 is TGTGCCAGCAGCTTAGTTCAGGGGGCTCTACTTTTAAACACCGGGGAGCTGTTTTTT.